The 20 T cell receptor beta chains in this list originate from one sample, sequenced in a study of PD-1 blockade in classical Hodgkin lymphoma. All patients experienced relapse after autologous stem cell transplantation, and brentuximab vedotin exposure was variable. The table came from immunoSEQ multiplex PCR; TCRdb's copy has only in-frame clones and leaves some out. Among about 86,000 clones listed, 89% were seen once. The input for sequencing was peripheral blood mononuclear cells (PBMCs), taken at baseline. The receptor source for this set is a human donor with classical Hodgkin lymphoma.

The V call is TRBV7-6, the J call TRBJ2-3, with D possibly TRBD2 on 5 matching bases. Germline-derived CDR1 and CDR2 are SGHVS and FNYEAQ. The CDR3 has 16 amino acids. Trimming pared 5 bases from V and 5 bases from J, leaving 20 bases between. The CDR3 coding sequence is TGTGCCAGCAGCCCCTTTAGCGAGAACTTGGGAGATACGCAGTATTTT. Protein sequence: CASSPFSENLGDTQYF.

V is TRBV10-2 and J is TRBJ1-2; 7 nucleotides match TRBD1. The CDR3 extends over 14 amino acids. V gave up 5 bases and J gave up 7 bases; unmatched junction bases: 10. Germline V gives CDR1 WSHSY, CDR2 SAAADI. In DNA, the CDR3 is TGCGCCAGCAGTTTAACGGAACAGGGGCTTGGCTACACCTTC. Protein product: CASSLTEQGLGYTF.

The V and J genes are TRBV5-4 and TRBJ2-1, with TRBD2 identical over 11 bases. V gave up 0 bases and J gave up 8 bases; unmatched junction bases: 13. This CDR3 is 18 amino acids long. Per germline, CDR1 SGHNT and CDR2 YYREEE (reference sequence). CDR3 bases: TGTGCCAGCAGCTTGGACCCCGACCCTGGACTAGCGGGCGATGAGCAGTTCTTC. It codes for CASSLDPDPGLAGDEQFF.

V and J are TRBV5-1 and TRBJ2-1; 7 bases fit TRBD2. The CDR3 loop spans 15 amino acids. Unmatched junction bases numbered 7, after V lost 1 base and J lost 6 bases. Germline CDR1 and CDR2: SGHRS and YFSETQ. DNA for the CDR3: TGCGCCAGCAGCTTGTCACCGGGAGGCGTCAATGAGCAGTTCTTC. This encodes CASSLSPGGVNEQFF.

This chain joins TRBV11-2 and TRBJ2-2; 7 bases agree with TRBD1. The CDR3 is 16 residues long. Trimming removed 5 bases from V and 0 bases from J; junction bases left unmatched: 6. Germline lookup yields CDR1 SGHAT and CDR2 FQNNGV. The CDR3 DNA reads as TGTGCCAGCAGCATTTACAGGGGCCCGAACACCGGGGAGCTGTTTTTT. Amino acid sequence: CASSIYRGPNTGELFF.

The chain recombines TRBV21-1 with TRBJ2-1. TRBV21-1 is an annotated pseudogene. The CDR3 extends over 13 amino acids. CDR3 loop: CASIPGPTYEQFF. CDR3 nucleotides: TGTGCCAGCATTCCGGGACCCACATATGAGCAGTTCTTC.

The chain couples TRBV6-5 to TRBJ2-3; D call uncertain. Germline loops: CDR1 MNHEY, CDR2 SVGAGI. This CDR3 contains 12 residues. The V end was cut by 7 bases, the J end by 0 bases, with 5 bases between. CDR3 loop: CASTDSTDTQYF. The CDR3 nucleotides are TGTGCCAGCACTGACAGCACAGATACGCAGTATTTT.

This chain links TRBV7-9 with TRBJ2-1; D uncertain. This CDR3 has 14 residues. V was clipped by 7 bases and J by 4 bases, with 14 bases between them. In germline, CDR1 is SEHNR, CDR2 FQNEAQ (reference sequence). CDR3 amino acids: CASIATLRYNEQFF. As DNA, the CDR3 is TGTGCCAGCATCGCCACGCTCCGGTACAATGAGCAGTTCTTC.

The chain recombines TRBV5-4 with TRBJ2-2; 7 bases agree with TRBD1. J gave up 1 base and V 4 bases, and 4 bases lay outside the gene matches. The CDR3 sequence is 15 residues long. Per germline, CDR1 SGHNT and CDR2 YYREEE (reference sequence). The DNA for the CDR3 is TGTGCCAGCAGCACGGGACAGATGAACACCGGGGAGCTGTTTTTT. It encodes CASSTGQMNTGELFF.

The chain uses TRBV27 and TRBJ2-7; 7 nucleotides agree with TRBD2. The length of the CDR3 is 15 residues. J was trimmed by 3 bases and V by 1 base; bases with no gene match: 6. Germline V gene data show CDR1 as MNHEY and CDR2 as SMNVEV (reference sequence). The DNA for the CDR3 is TGTGCCAGCAGTTTATATGGCGGGAGTCTCTACGAGCAGTACTTC. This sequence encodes CASSLYGGSLYEQYF.

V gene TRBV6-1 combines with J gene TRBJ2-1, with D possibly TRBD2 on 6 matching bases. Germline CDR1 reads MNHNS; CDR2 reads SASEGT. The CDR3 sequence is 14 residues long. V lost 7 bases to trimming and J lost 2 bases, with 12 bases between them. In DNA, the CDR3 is TGTGCCAGCATTGGGAGGAACGCCTACAATGAGCAGTTCTTC. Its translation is CASIGRNAYNEQFF.

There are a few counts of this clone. In DNA form, the CDR3 reads TGTGCCAGTGGAACAAGGGACAGCAATCAGCCCCAGCATTTT. Amino acid sequence: CASGTRDSNQPQHF. V is TRBV2 and J is TRBJ1-5; weak D call: TRBD1 (5 bases). CDR3 length: 14 residues. From germline, CDR1 is SNHLY and CDR2 FYNNEI. The germline V and J ends were trimmed by 9 bases and 1 base, with 13 bases remaining between them.

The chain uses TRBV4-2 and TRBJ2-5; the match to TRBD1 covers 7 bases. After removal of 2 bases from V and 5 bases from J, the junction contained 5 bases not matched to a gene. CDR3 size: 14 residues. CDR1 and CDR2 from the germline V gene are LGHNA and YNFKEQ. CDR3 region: CASSQSFRGETQYF. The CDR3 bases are TGTGCCAGCAGCCAAAGCTTCAGGGGGGAGACCCAGTACTTC.

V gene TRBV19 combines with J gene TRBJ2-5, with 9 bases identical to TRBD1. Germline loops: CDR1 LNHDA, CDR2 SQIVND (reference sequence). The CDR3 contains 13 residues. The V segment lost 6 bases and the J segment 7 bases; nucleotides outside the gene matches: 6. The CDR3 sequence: CASSEQGAGTQYF. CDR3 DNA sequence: TGTGCCAGTAGCGAACAGGGGGCCGGGACCCAGTACTTC.

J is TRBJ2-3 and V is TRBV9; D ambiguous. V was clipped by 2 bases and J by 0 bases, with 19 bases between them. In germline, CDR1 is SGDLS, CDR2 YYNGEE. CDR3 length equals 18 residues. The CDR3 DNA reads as TGTGCCAGCAGCGTTCCTGGCAGGAGCCATTCTAGCACAGATACGCAGTATTTT. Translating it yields CASSVPGRSHSSTDTQYF.

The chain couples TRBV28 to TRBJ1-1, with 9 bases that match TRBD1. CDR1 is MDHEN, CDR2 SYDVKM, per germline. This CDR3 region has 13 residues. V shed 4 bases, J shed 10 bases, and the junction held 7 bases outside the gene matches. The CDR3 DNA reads TGTGCCAGCAGTTACCGGGACAGGGTGCGAGCTTTCTTT. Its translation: CASSYRDRVRAFF.

The CDR3 DNA follows: TGTGCCAGCAGCTTGGCGAGCCTCAGGGGGAACTCCTACAATGAGCAGTTCTTC. Encoded protein: CASSLASLRGNSYNEQFF. The rearrangement joins TRBV5-4 to TRBJ2-1; 7 bases fit TRBD1. Trimming cost V 0 bases and J 0 bases; bases outside gene matches: 9. The germline V gene has CDR1 SGHNT and CDR2 YYREEE (reference sequence). The CDR3 length is 18 residues.

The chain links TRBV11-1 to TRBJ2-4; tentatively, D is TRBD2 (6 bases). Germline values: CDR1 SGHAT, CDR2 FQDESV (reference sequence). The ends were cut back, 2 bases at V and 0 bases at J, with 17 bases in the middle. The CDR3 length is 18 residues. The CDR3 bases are TGTGCCAGCAGCTTATATCAGAGGACGGGACTAGCCAAAAACATTCAGTACTTC. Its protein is CASSLYQRTGLAKNIQYF.

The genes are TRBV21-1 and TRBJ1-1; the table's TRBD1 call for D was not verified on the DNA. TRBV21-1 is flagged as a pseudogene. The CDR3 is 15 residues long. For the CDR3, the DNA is TGTGCCAGCAGCAAAGATGACAGGGCCAACACTGAAGCTTTCTTT. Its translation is CASSKDDRANTEAFF.

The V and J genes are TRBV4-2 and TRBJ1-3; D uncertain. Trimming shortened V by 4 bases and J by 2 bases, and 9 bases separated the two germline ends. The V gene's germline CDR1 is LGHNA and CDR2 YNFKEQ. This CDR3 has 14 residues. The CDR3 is CASSPGITGNTIYF. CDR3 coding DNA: TGTGCCAGCAGCCCGGGGATAACTGGAAACACCATATATTTT.